Listed below are T cell receptor beta chains from one sample, sequenced in a study of T cells after yellow fever vaccination. TCRdb called the 5' RACE reads again in MiXCR, with one record for every CDR3 protein. The sample includes 60,000 to 95,000 distinct CDR3 sequences, more than 5.5% seen only once; the top ten take around 30%. This specimen was CD8+ T cells sorted from PBMCs, taken more than 8 days after the first yellow fever vaccination. Receptor source: a man aged 18 to 35 who received the YFV17D yellow fever vaccine. CDR3s include the opening cysteine and the closing phenylalanine or tryptophan. Each record gives: D gene, V gene, J gene, clone size, CDR3 DNA, CDR3 protein. A D gene is named only where the DNA matches it firmly. Clone size is given for some rows only: seen once, a few or many times, or a class if the clone is expanded.

d_call: -; v_call: TRBV4-1; j_call: TRBJ1-6; clone_size: many; cdr3_nt: TGCGCCAGCAGCCAAGATTTGCCCGAAAATTCACCCCTCCACTTT; cdr3_aa: CASSQDLPENSPLHF
d_call: -; v_call: TRBV12-3/TRBV12-4; j_call: TRBJ2-1; clone_size: many; cdr3_nt: TGTGCCAGCAGCCCGGGTTTCTTCAAGCACAATGAGCAGTTCTTC; cdr3_aa: CASSPGFFKHNEQFF
d_call: -; v_call: TRBV27; j_call: TRBJ1-6; clone_size: many; cdr3_nt: TGTGCCAGCCGTGGAGGGGGGCTCTCACCCCTCCACTTT; cdr3_aa: CASRGGGLSPLHF
d_call: TRBD1; v_call: TRBV5-1; j_call: TRBJ1-1; clone_size: many; cdr3_nt: TGCGCCAGCAGCTGGAACAGGGGGCCAGAAGCTTTCTTT; cdr3_aa: CASSWNRGPEAFF
d_call: -; v_call: TRBV2; j_call: TRBJ2-1; clone_size: many; cdr3_nt: TGTGCCAGCAGTGAAGCTAGGTCAGGAGGGGACAATGAGCAGTTCTTC; cdr3_aa: CASSEARSGGDNEQFF
d_call: -; v_call: TRBV12-3/TRBV12-4; j_call: TRBJ2-7; clone_size: many; cdr3_nt: TGTGCCAGCAGCCGAGGGTCTCCTTCCTACGAGCAGTACTTC; cdr3_aa: CASSRGSPSYEQYF
d_call: -; v_call: TRBV5-1; j_call: TRBJ2-5; clone_size: few; cdr3_nt: TGCGCCAGCAGCTTGGCGCAGGGGAAAGAGACCCAGTACTTC; cdr3_aa: CASSLAQGKETQYF
d_call: -; v_call: TRBV6-2/TRBV6-3; j_call: TRBJ1-5; clone_size: -; cdr3_nt: TGTGCCAGCAGCCCAGGGACTCTCAATCAGCCCCAGCATTTT; cdr3_aa: CASSPGTLNQPQHF
d_call: -; v_call: TRBV4-1; j_call: TRBJ2-1; clone_size: few; cdr3_nt: TGCGCCAGCAGCCAAGGGGGCCCAGGGAGGTACAATGAGCAGTTCTTC; cdr3_aa: CASSQGGPGRYNEQFF
d_call: -; v_call: TRBV6-2/TRBV6-3; j_call: TRBJ1-2; clone_size: -; cdr3_nt: TGTGCCAGCAGTCTCCCGGGAGTCTATGGCTACACCTTC; cdr3_aa: CASSLPGVYGYTF
d_call: TRBD1; v_call: TRBV6-2/TRBV6-3; j_call: TRBJ2-7; clone_size: -; cdr3_nt: TGTGCCAGCAGTAGACAGGGGCTGTTGAACGAGCAGTACTTC; cdr3_aa: CASSRQGLLNEQYF
d_call: -; v_call: TRBV12-3/TRBV12-4; j_call: TRBJ1-5; clone_size: -; cdr3_nt: TGTGCCAGCAGACCTGGGACGGGGGGCAATCAGCCCCAGCATTTT; cdr3_aa: CASRPGTGGNQPQHF
d_call: -; v_call: TRBV7-9; j_call: TRBJ2-3; clone_size: -; cdr3_nt: TGTGCCAGCGGCGGACCAGATACGCAGTATTTT; cdr3_aa: CASGGPDTQYF
d_call: TRBD2; v_call: TRBV18; j_call: TRBJ2-1; clone_size: few; cdr3_nt: TGTGCCAGCTCACCGGTCTCTGGGGGGGGGAATGAGCAGTTCTTC; cdr3_aa: CASSPVSGGGNEQFF
d_call: TRBD1; v_call: TRBV10-3; j_call: TRBJ1-3; clone_size: many; cdr3_nt: TGTGCCACCCGGGACAGCAATTCTGGAAACACCATATATTTT; cdr3_aa: CATRDSNSGNTIYF
d_call: TRBD2; v_call: TRBV27; j_call: TRBJ2-1; clone_size: many; cdr3_nt: TGTGCCAGCAGTTTATCTGCGGGGGGCTCCTACAATGAGCAGTTCTTC; cdr3_aa: CASSLSAGGSYNEQFF
d_call: TRBD2; v_call: TRBV20-1; j_call: TRBJ2-5; clone_size: -; cdr3_nt: TGCAGTGCTAGAGGACTAGCGGAAGAGACCCAGTACTTC; cdr3_aa: CSARGLAEETQYF
d_call: -; v_call: TRBV7-6; j_call: TRBJ2-1; clone_size: many; cdr3_nt: TGTGCCAGCAGCTTAGAGCCCCTTGGCAACAATGAGCAGTTCTTC; cdr3_aa: CASSLEPLGNNEQFF
d_call: -; v_call: TRBV4-1; j_call: TRBJ1-4; clone_size: many; cdr3_nt: TGCGCCAGCAGCCAAGATAGGGAAAAACTGTTTTTT; cdr3_aa: CASSQDREKLFF
d_call: -; v_call: TRBV20-1; j_call: TRBJ1-2; clone_size: many; cdr3_nt: TGCAGTGTAGTCAAAGGCTACACCTTC; cdr3_aa: CSVVKGYTF
d_call: -; v_call: TRBV5-1; j_call: TRBJ2-5; clone_size: few; cdr3_nt: TGCGCCAGCAGCTTGGGAGGTGCCCTGGACAGCCAAGAGACCCAGTACTTC; cdr3_aa: CASSLGGALDSQETQYF
d_call: -; v_call: TRBV12-3/TRBV12-4; j_call: TRBJ2-7; clone_size: -; cdr3_nt: TGTGCCAGCAGTTTTAGGATGCCCTACGAGCAGTACTTC; cdr3_aa: CASSFRMPYEQYF
d_call: -; v_call: TRBV4-2; j_call: TRBJ2-1; clone_size: -; cdr3_nt: TGTGCCAGCAGCCAAGATGGGGCAGGGGGGGTCAATGAGCAGTTCTTC; cdr3_aa: CASSQDGAGGVNEQFF
d_call: -; v_call: TRBV5-1; j_call: TRBJ1-1; clone_size: -; cdr3_nt: TGCGCCAGCAGCTTGGCTCGGGGGGCCTTGAGCACTGAAGCTTTCTTT; cdr3_aa: CASSLARGALSTEAFF
d_call: TRBD2; v_call: TRBV11-1; j_call: TRBJ2-3; clone_size: -; cdr3_nt: TGTGCCAGCAGCCCCCCCAGCGGGGGGGCCTTTCGCACAGATACGCAGTATTTT; cdr3_aa: CASSPPSGGAFRTDTQYF
d_call: -; v_call: TRBV4-2; j_call: TRBJ2-1; clone_size: -; cdr3_nt: TGTGCCAGCAGCCAAGATAAGGGGGGGTCCTACAATGAGCAGTTCTTC; cdr3_aa: CASSQDKGGSYNEQFF
d_call: TRBD2; v_call: TRBV27; j_call: TRBJ2-7; clone_size: many; cdr3_nt: TGTGCCAGCAGTTACGCTAGCGGCGCCTACGAGCAGTACTTC; cdr3_aa: CASSYASGAYEQYF
d_call: -; v_call: TRBV9; j_call: TRBJ1-6; clone_size: -; cdr3_nt: TGTGCCAGCAGCCAAGCGGGGACGTTAAGCTCACCCCTCCACTTT; cdr3_aa: CASSQAGTLSSPLHF